The present T cell receptor beta chain was sequenced within a study of human T cells and chemical hapten exposure. About the study: Among samples, TCR yields varied mainly because of small differences in pooled library volume.

The germline V and J ends were trimmed by 2 bases and 0 bases, with 5 bases remaining between them. The CDR3 has 14 residues. Germline V gene data show CDR1 as SGHAT and CDR2 as FQNNGV. The library tagged individual cDNA molecules with unique molecular identifiers. Per the original methods: Samples ranged from roughly 20,000 to 750,000 TCRs, with a median of approximately 90,000. TCRdb itself ran the 5' RACE reads through MiXCR, one entry per CDR3 protein. These V and J calls derive from TCRdb rather than the authors' analysis. The sample records more than 140,000 distinct CDR3 sequences, about 4% being singletons. The template was total RNA from unfractionated whole blood. Ten or more counts support this clonotype.

The clonotype originates from a female donor in good health. The genes are TRBV11-2 and TRBJ1-3; D ambiguous. For the CDR3, the DNA is TGTGCCAGCAGCTTACTGGGCTCTGGAAACACCATATATTTT. Translating it yields CASSLLGSGNTIYF.